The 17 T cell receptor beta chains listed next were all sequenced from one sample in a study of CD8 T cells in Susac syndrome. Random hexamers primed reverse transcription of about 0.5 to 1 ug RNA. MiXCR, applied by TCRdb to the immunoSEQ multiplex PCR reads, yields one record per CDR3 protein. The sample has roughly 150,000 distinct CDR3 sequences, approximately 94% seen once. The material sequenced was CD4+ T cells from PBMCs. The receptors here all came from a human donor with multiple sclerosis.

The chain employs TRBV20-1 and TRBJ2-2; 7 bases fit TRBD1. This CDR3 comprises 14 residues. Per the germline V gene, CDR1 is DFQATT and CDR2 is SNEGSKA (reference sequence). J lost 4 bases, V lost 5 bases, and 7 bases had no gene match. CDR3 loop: CSASDRALTGELFF. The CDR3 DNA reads TGCAGTGCTTCCGACAGGGCTCTCACCGGGGAGCTGTTTTTT.

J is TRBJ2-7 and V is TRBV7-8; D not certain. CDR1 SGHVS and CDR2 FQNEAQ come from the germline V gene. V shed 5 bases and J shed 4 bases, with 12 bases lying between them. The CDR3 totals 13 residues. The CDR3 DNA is TGTGCCAGCAGCCCCGGACGAGGTTACGAGCAGTACTTC. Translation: CASSPGRGYEQYF.

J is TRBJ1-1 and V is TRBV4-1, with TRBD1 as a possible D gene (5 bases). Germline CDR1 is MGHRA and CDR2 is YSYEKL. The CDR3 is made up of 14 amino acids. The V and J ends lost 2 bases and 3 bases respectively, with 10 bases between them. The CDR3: CASSQRRGDTEAFF. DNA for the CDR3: TGCGCCAGCAGCCAAAGGAGGGGAGACACTGAAGCTTTCTTT.

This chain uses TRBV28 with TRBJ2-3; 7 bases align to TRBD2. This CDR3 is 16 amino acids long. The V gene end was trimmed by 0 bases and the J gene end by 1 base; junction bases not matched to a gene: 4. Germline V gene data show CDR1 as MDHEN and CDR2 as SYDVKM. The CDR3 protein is CASSLWLREGTDTQYF. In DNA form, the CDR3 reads TGTGCCAGCAGTTTATGGTTACGGGAGGGCACAGATACGCAGTATTTT.

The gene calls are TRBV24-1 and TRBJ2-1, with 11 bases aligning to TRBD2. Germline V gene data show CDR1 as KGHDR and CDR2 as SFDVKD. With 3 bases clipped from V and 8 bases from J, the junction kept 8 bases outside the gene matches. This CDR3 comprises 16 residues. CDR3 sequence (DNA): TGTGCCACCAGTGATGCCACTAGCGGGAGCCAGGATGAGCAGTTCTTC. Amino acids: CATSDATSGSQDEQFF.

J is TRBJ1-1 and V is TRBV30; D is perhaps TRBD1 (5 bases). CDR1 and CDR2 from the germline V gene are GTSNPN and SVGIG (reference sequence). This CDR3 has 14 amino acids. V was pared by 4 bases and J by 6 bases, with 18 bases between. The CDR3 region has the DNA TGTGCCTGGACCCTAACAGGAGTAAACGCTGAAGCTTTCTTT. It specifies CAWTLTGVNAEAFF. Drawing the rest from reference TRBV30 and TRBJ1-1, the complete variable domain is SQTIHQWPATLVQPVGSPLSLECTVEGTSNPNLYWYRQAAGRGLQLLFYSVGIGQISSEVPQNLSASRPQDRQFILSSKKLLLSDSGFYLCAWTLTGVNAEAFFGQGTRLTVV.

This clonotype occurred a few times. The DNA for the CDR3 is TGTGCCAGCAGCTCGGGTCCAAATCAGCCCCAGCATTTT. It codes for CASSSGPNQPQHF. This rearrangement joins TRBV7-8 to TRBJ1-5; D not resolved. Germline assignment: CDR1 SGHVS and CDR2 FQNEAQ. V gave up 4 bases and J gave up 4 bases, with 8 bases separating them. The CDR3 is 13 residues long.

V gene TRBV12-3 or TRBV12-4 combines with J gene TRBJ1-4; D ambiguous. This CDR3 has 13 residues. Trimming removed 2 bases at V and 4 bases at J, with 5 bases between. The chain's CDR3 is CASSLQLNEKLFF. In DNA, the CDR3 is TGTGCCAGCAGTTTACAGCTTAATGAAAAACTGTTTTTT.

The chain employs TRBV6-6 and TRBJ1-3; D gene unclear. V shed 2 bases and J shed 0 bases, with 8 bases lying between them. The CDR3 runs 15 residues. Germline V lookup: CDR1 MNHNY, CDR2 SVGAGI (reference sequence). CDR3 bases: TGTGCCAGCAGTTACGCAGGATCCTCTGGAAACACCATATATTTT. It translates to CASSYAGSSGNTIYF.

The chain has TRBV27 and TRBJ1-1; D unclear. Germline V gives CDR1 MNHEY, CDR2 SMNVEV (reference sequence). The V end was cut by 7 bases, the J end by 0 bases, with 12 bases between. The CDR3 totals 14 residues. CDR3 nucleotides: TGTGCCAGCACCACGAACCCAATGAACACTGAAGCTTTCTTT. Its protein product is CASTTNPMNTEAFF.

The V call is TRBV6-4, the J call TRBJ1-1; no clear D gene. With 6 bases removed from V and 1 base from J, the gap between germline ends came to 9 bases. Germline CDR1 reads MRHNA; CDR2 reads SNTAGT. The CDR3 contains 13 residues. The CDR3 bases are TGTGCCAGCAGCCCCGAGGGGAACACTGAAGCTTTCTTT. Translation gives CASSPEGNTEAFF.

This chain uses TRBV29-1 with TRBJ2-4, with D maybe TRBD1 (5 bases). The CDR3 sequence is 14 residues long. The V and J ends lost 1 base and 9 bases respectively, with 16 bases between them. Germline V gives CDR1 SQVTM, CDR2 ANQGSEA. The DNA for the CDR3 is TGCAGCGTTGAAGCGCCCGGGCTCCAGGGCATTCAGTACTTC. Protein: CSVEAPGLQGIQYF.

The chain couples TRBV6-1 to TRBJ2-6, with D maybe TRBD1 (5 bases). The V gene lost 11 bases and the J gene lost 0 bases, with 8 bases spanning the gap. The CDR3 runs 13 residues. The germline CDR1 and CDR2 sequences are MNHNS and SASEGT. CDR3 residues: CAVGRSGANVLTF. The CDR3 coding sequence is TGTGCCGTGGGGCGCTCTGGGGCCAACGTCCTGACTTTC.

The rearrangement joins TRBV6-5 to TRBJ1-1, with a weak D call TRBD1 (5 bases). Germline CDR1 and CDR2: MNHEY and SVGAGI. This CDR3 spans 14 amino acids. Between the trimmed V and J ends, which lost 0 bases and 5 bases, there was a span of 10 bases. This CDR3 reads CASSYSGVETEAFF. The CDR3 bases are TGTGCCAGCAGTTACTCGGGGGTGGAGACTGAAGCTTTCTTT.

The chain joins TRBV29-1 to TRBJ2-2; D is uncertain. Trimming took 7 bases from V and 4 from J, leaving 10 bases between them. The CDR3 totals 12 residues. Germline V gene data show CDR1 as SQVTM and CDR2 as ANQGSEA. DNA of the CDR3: TGCAGCGGGTGGTGGCTCACCGGGGAGCTGTTTTTT. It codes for CSGWWLTGELFF.

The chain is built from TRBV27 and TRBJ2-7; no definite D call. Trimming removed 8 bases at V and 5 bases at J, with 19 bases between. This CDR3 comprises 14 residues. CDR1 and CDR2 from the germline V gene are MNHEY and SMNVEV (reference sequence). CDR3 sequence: CASHPHTRNNEQYF. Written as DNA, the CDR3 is TGTGCCAGCCATCCCCATACAAGGAACAACGAGCAGTACTTC.

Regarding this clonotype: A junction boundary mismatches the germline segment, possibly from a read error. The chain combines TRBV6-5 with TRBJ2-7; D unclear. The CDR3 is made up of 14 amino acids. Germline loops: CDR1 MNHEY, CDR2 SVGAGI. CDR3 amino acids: CASSYSPDTYEQHF. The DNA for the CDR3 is TGTGCCAGCAGTTACAGTCCAGACACCTACGAGCAGCACTTC.